The clone carrying this T cell receptor (beta chain) was observed a single time. What it recognizes is unknown. PCR was performed a second time for roughly 7 to 11 cycles using a sample-barcoded 5' primer and a J-beta primer mix. TCRdb itself ran the 5' RACE reads through MiXCR, one entry per CDR3 protein. Of some 1.8 million distinct CDR3 sequences detected, about two fifths appear once; the ten largest clones hold around 23%. This sample was taken from a study of blood T cells in healthy people across ages. Study outcomes and limitations: Naive CD4+ cell counts and diversity both ran higher in long-lived than in aged donors.

Germline V lookup: CDR1 LGHDT, CDR2 YNNKEL (reference sequence). The CDR3 has 15 amino acids. The V and J ends lost 9 bases and 1 base, in that order; junction bases with no gene match: 9. The sequence was collected from a human donor in good health. Specimen: blood. The rearrangement links TRBV3-1 to TRBJ2-1; 7 bases are shared with TRBD2. CDR3 DNA: TGTGCCAGTAGTCCAGCGGGGTGGTCCTACAATGAGCAGTTCTTC. Translation: CASSPAGWSYNEQFF.